Below are 30 T cell receptor beta chains sequenced from a single sample in a study of blood T cell repertoires in COVID-19. TCRdb keeps only in-frame clones here, not all; method: immunoSEQ multiplex PCR. The data show 210,000 or so clones, approximately 85% seen once. Input material: peripheral blood. All receptors come from a man aged 50-59 years with COVID-19, enrolled during active disease.

V usage is TRBV11-2 and J usage is TRBJ2-1; 8 bases are shared with TRBD2. Germline-derived CDR1 and CDR2 are SGHAT and FQNNGV. This CDR3 contains 14 residues. With 10 bases clipped from V and 7 bases from J, the junction kept 12 bases outside the gene matches. In nucleotides, the CDR3 is TGTGCCACCCGAGGTACGGGGGGGCTGAATGAGCAGTTCTTC. This gives the protein CATRGTGGLNEQFF.

The rearrangement uses TRBV4-1 and TRBJ2-1; 9 bases match TRBD1. The CDR3 covers 14 residues. Losses at the gene ends were 4 bases for V and 7 bases for J; bases not matched to a gene: 5. The germline V gene encodes CDR1 MGHRA and CDR2 YSYEKL. CDR3 in DNA: TGCGCCAGCAGCCGGACAGGGGCCCGAAATGAGCAGTTCTTC. It encodes CASSRTGARNEQFF.

The chain combines TRBV3-1 (or the pseudogene TRBV3-2) with TRBJ2-5, with a weak D call TRBD2 (6 bases). This CDR3 comprises 13 residues. CDR1 is LGHDT and CDR2 is YNNKEL in the germline V gene (reference sequence). Trimming removed 8 bases at V and 5 bases at J, with 15 bases between. DNA of the CDR3: TGTGCCAGCTTTCTTACCGGAGGGGAGACCCAGTACTTC. Its protein product is CASFLTGGETQYF.

For this clone: This may be a read error: a much more frequent sequence differs by one nucleotide. This chain uses TRBV9 with TRBJ1-2, with TRBD1 matching over 9 bases. Germline CDR1 and CDR2: SGDLS and YYNGEE. Germline trimming cut 4 bases from V and 3 bases from J; bases unmatched to any gene: 4. The CDR3 extends over 14 amino acids. The CDR3 region is CASSPGQGDYGYTF. CDR3 coding DNA: TGTGCCAGCAGCCCGGGACAGGGAGACTATGGCTACACCTTC.

V and J are TRBV4-1 and TRBJ2-5, with TRBD2 matching 10 bases. V lost 1 base and J lost 5; bases outside the gene matches: 7. CDR3 length: 16 amino acids. CDR1 and CDR2 from the germline V gene are MGHRA and YSYEKL. CDR3 sequence reads: CASSQVGLAGVETQYF. CDR3 in DNA: TGCGCCAGCAGCCAAGTGGGCCTAGCGGGGGTGGAGACCCAGTACTTC.

The gene calls are TRBV4-1 and TRBJ1-2, with D tentatively TRBD1 (5 bases). This CDR3 is built from 15 residues. The ends were cut back, 5 bases at V and 7 bases at J, with 20 bases in the middle. Germline loops: CDR1 MGHRA, CDR2 YSYEKL. Written as DNA, the CDR3 is TGCGCCAGCAGCATCAGACAGCTTGATTTGTCTGGCTACACCTTC. Translated: CASSIRQLDLSGYTF.

The chain links TRBV24-1 to TRBJ2-2; TRBD1 agrees at 9 bases. The CDR3 runs to 15 residues. CDR1 is KGHDR, CDR2 SFDVKD, per germline. Trimming removed 9 bases from V and 2 bases from J; junction bases left unmatched: 6. CDR3 nucleotides: TGTGCCACCTCTGGGACAGGGCCTAACACCGGGGAGCTGTTTTTT. Protein product: CATSGTGPNTGELFF.

The V and J genes are TRBV15 and TRBJ1-2; possible D gene TRBD1, 5 bases. Germline V CDR1 and CDR2: LNHNV, YYDKDF (reference sequence). The CDR3 contains 14 residues. V lost 8 bases to trimming and J lost 4 bases, with 17 bases between them. CDR3 coding DNA: TGTGCCACCGGGCAGGGAGGATATGCCTATGGCTACACCTTC. It codes for CATGQGGYAYGYTF.

The chain joins TRBV11-1 to TRBJ2-3; D gene ambiguous. The V end lost 5 bases, the J end lost 0 bases, and 15 bases lay between the germline ends. Germline assignment: CDR1 SGHAT and CDR2 FQDESV (reference sequence). The CDR3 is 16 amino acids. CDR3 nucleotides: TGTGCCAGCAGCCGTACCTCAGTGTCTAGCACAGATACGCAGTATTTT. Translation: CASSRTSVSSTDTQYF.

The chain links TRBV18 to TRBJ1-2; D gene ambiguous. Per the germline V gene, CDR1 is KGHSH and CDR2 is LQKENI. The CDR3 loop spans 14 amino acids. Trimming pared 0 bases from V and 8 bases from J, leaving 13 bases between. CDR3 sequence (DNA): TGTGCCAGCTCACCACCGGATTCGCAGCGGGGCTACACCTTC. This codes for CASSPPDSQRGYTF.

The chain has TRBV6-5 and TRBJ2-7; 9 nucleotides line up with TRBD2. V was pared by 0 bases and J by 7 bases, with 10 bases of the junction left unmatched. CDR1 is MNHEY, CDR2 SVGAGI, per germline. CDR3 length: 16 residues. CDR3 region: CASSYSSPTSGREQYF. DNA of the CDR3: TGTGCCAGCAGTTACTCATCTCCTACTAGCGGGCGTGAGCAGTACTTC.

This clone appeared a few times. The gene calls are TRBV7-6 and TRBJ1-2; D not resolved. CDR1 and CDR2 from the germline V gene are SGHVS and FNYEAQ. Trimming left V 5 bases short and J 4 bases short, with 17 bases between. The CDR3 extends over 15 amino acids. CDR3 DNA: TGTGCCAGCAGCGGCGGGGTGAAGGAACGCTATGGCTACACCTTC. Protein: CASSGGVKERYGYTF.

The chain links TRBV6-2 or TRBV6-3 to TRBJ2-2; D remains ambiguous. Germline V gene sequence: CDR1 MNHEY, CDR2 SVGEGT. V was shortened by 4 bases and J by 8 bases, with 11 bases between the two germline ends. This CDR3 comprises 13 residues. In nucleotides, the CDR3 is TGTGCCAGCAGTTCCCAGGTGGATGGGGAGCTGTTTTTT. It yields the protein CASSSQVDGELFF.

V and J are TRBV21-1 and TRBJ2-3; TRBD1 was called by the table and not checked on the DNA. TRBV21-1 is listed as a pseudogene. The CDR3 runs 16 residues. The CDR3 region is CASSPGLGQGSHTQYF. DNA of the CDR3: TGTGCCAGCAGCCCAGGGTTGGGACAGGGAAGTCATACGCAGTATTTT.

The rearrangement links TRBV4-1 to TRBJ1-1; tentatively, D is TRBD1 (5 bases). The ends were cut back, 0 bases at V and 4 bases at J, with 12 bases in the middle. Germline assignment: CDR1 MGHRA and CDR2 YSYEKL. CDR3 size: 15 residues. CDR3 sequence: CASSQDRGGSTEAFF. In DNA, the CDR3 is TGCGCCAGCAGCCAAGATAGGGGAGGAAGCACTGAAGCTTTCTTT.

V gene TRBV5-1 combines with J gene TRBJ2-1; D possibly corresponds to TRBD2 (6 bases). The V and J ends lost 7 bases and 0 bases respectively, with 11 bases between them. In germline, CDR1 is SGHRS, CDR2 YFSETQ. The CDR3 consists of 14 residues. The CDR3 nucleotides are TGCGCCAGCGGCGGGGCGTCCTCCTACAATGAGCAGTTCTTC. Translated: CASGGASSYNEQFF.

The chain recombines TRBV6-5 with TRBJ1-4; TRBD1 agrees at 7 bases. From germline, CDR1 is MNHEY and CDR2 SVGAGI. V lost 0 bases, J lost 5 bases, and 0 bases stayed unmatched. This CDR3 region has 14 residues. This CDR3 reads CASSYSTGNEKLFF. DNA of the CDR3: TGTGCCAGCAGTTACTCGACAGGGAATGAAAAACTGTTTTTT.

This clone was seen a few times. The gene calls are TRBV5-4 and TRBJ2-2; D not certain. The CDR3 contains 14 residues. Trimming left V 0 bases short and J 3 bases short, with 6 bases between. Germline lookup yields CDR1 SGHNT and CDR2 YYREEE (reference sequence). The CDR3 protein is CASSLERDTGELFF. The DNA for the CDR3 is TGTGCCAGCAGCTTGGAGAGAGACACCGGGGAGCTGTTTTTT.

CDR3 DNA: TGTGCCAGCAGTTCGGGGTCTATGGGCTACACCTTC. Protein: CASSSGSMGYTF. V is TRBV28 and J is TRBJ1-2; D is ambiguous. V was trimmed by 4 bases and J by 8 bases, leaving 11 bases between them. Germline lookup yields CDR1 MDHEN and CDR2 SYDVKM. The CDR3 runs to 12 residues.

J is TRBJ1-3 and V is TRBV7-2; no firm D call. This CDR3 region has 14 residues. CDR1 and CDR2 (germline): SGHTA, FQGNSA. Trimming took 4 bases from V and 0 from J, leaving 7 bases between them. Here the CDR3 reads CASSSQVSGNTIYF. The CDR3 DNA reads TGTGCCAGCAGCTCCCAGGTCTCTGGAAACACCATATATTTT.

The chain recombines TRBV7-9 with TRBJ1-1, with 8 bases fitting TRBD1. This CDR3 is 19 amino acids long. The germline V gene has CDR1 SEHNR and CDR2 FQNEAQ (reference sequence). The J segment lost 3 bases and the V segment lost 0 bases, leaving 15 bases of the junction unmatched. CDR3 in DNA: TGTGCCAGCAGCTTAGCGCTAGGTACCGTGGACAGGGAGGACACTGAAGCTTTCTTT. It specifies CASSLALGTVDREDTEAFF.

This clone appeared once. J is TRBJ2-4 and V is TRBV5-1; 9 bases fit TRBD1. The J segment lost 5 bases and the V segment lost 0 bases, leaving 0 bases of the junction unmatched. Looked up from germline, CDR1 is SGHRS and CDR2 is YFSETQ. The CDR3 length is 14 residues. CDR3 nucleotide sequence: TGCGCCAGCAGCTTGGGACAGGGGGAAAACATTCAGTACTTC. The encoded protein is CASSLGQGENIQYF.

The DNA of the CDR3 is TGTGCCATCAGTGAGTCGCAGGGACAGGGAAGGAAGGGCACTGAAGCTTTCTTT. Translated: CAISESQGQGRKGTEAFF. The gene calls are TRBV10-3 and TRBJ1-1, with 9 bases lining up with TRBD1. Germline CDR1 and CDR2: ENHRY and SYGVKD. This CDR3 has 18 amino acids. The V and J ends lost 0 bases and 4 bases, in that order; junction bases with no gene match: 12.

The rearrangement joins TRBV4-2 to TRBJ2-4, with D maybe TRBD1 (7 bases). V was clipped by 3 bases and J by 2 bases, with 17 bases between them. Germline V gives CDR1 LGHNA, CDR2 YNFKEQ. The CDR3 has 17 amino acids. The CDR3 loop is CASSQGSQGGPKNIQYF. CDR3 DNA: TGTGCCAGCAGCCAGGGCTCCCAGGGGGGCCCCAAAAACATTCAGTACTTC.

The CDR3 sequence: CASTQNAGGYEQYF. The CDR3 DNA sequence: TGTGCCAGCACCCAAAATGCGGGGGGCTACGAGCAGTACTTC. The rearrangement uses TRBV7-2 and TRBJ2-7; 8 nucleotides match TRBD2. The CDR3 runs to 14 residues. V was clipped by 7 bases and J by 3 bases; unmatched bases: 8. Germline CDR1 is SGHTA and CDR2 is FQGNSA.

The chain couples TRBV18 to TRBJ1-4; 8 nucleotides line up with TRBD1. V shed 2 bases and J 7 bases; nucleotides not matched to a gene: 9. The CDR3 runs to 16 residues. CDR1 and CDR2 (germline): KGHSH, LQKENI. The CDR3 sequence is CASSPGQGASGEKLFF. DNA of the CDR3: TGTGCCAGCTCACCAGGGCAGGGGGCTTCTGGTGAAAAACTGTTTTTT.

The genes are TRBV9 and TRBJ1-2, with D tentatively TRBD1 (6 bases). Germline CDR1 is SGDLS and CDR2 is YYNGEE. Trimming removed 3 bases from V and 4 bases from J, with 16 bases in between. The CDR3 totals 15 residues. The CDR3 DNA follows: TGTGCCAGCAGCGCGGGGGGGCCTACTGGCTATGGCTACACCTTC. Translated: CASSAGGPTGYGYTF.

This clone was counted a single time. The V call is TRBV5-4, the J call TRBJ2-7; the match to TRBD2 covers 8 bases. V lost 4 bases and J lost 5; bases outside the gene matches: 11. The CDR3 runs 15 residues. Germline values: CDR1 SGHNT, CDR2 YYREEE (reference sequence). The CDR3 sequence: CASSNRTGGRNEQYF. CDR3 bases: TGTGCCAGCAGCAATCGCACGGGGGGGCGAAACGAGCAGTACTTC.

V is TRBV4-2 and J is TRBJ2-7, with TRBD2 matching 12 bases. Germline CDR1 and CDR2: LGHNA and YNFKEQ. With V trimmed by 0 bases and J by 3 bases, 6 bases remained unmatched. This CDR3 has 17 amino acids. The CDR3 loop is CASSQDTSGGFFYEQYF. The CDR3 nucleotides read TGTGCCAGCAGCCAAGATACTAGCGGGGGGTTTTTCTACGAGCAGTACTTC.

This clone was observed a few times. The rearrangement links TRBV15 to TRBJ1-6; 9 nucleotides agree with TRBD1. Per the germline V gene, CDR1 is LNHNV and CDR2 is YYDKDF (reference sequence). This CDR3 spans 15 amino acids. V lost 3 bases and J lost 9; bases outside the gene matches: 6. CDR3 region: CATSRGQGGSSPLHF. In DNA, the CDR3 is TGTGCCACCAGCAGGGGACAGGGAGGGAGTTCACCCCTCCACTTT.